The rows below give T cell receptor beta chains drawn from one sample of a study of cytomegalovirus exposure and HLA in healthy donors. Profiled with immunoSEQ multiplex PCR; TCRdb holds only in-frame clones, not every one. The table lists 130,000 to 150,000 clones, roughly 83% of them singletons. The sequenced sample was PBMCs. These receptors were obtained from a man aged 35 to 55 in good health and CMV-seropositive. The CDR3 runs from the conserved cysteine through the conserved F or W. D genes are given only for firm matches. Size is stated for part of the rows, as once, few or many counts, or as a class when the clone is expanded.

j_gene: TRBJ1-1
abundance: NA
d_gene: NA
v_gene: TRBV28
CDR3nt: TGTGCCAGCGGGGAAACTTTGGGAGCTTACACTGAAGCTTTCTTT
CDR3aa: CASGETLGAYTEAFF

j_gene: TRBJ2-7
abundance: NA
d_gene: TRBD1
v_gene: TRBV13
CDR3nt: TGTGCCAGCAGCTTAGCGACAGGGTCCTACGAGCAGTACTTC
CDR3aa: CASSLATGSYEQYF

j_gene: TRBJ2-3
abundance: NA
d_gene: NA
v_gene: TRBV5-1
CDR3nt: TGCGCCAGCAGCTTGGAGCTCACAGATACGCAGTATTTT
CDR3aa: CASSLELTDTQYF

j_gene: TRBJ2-7
abundance: few
d_gene: NA
v_gene: TRBV10-2
CDR3nt: TGCGCCAGTGGGGGTCAGGGGTTAACCTACGAGCAGTACTTC
CDR3aa: CASGGQGLTYEQYF

j_gene: TRBJ1-6
abundance: few
d_gene: TRBD1
v_gene: TRBV5-1
CDR3nt: TGCGCCAGCAGCGGGGACAGCTCCTATAATTCACCCCTCCACTTT
CDR3aa: CASSGDSSYNSPLHF

j_gene: TRBJ2-5
abundance: NA
d_gene: TRBD2
v_gene: TRBV18
CDR3nt: TGTGCCACCGGGAAGGTTCTAGCGGGAGAGACCCAGTACTTC
CDR3aa: CATGKVLAGETQYF

j_gene: TRBJ2-5
abundance: NA
d_gene: TRBD2
v_gene: TRBV14
CDR3nt: TGTGCCAGCAGCCTACTAGCGGGGGATTCCCAAGAGACCCAGTACTTC
CDR3aa: CASSLLAGDSQETQYF

j_gene: TRBJ1-2
abundance: once
d_gene: NA
v_gene: TRBV30
CDR3nt: TGTGCCTGGAGTGTAACCGGGGGGGTCTATGGCTACACCTTC
CDR3aa: CAWSVTGGVYGYTF

j_gene: TRBJ1-5
abundance: NA
d_gene: NA
v_gene: TRBV5-1
CDR3nt: TGCGCCAGCAGCTTGACAGGTGGTGAAGCCCAGCATTTT
CDR3aa: CASSLTGGEAQHF

j_gene: TRBJ2-7
abundance: NA
d_gene: NA
v_gene: TRBV7-8
CDR3nt: TGTGCCAGCAGCTTTGCTTTGCAGGGAGGCGAGCAGTACTTC
CDR3aa: CASSFALQGGEQYF

j_gene: TRBJ1-2
abundance: NA
d_gene: NA
v_gene: TRBV5-1
CDR3nt: TGCGCCAGCAGCGTGGACACCGGACTAGCTAACTATGGCTACACCTTC
CDR3aa: CASSVDTGLANYGYTF

j_gene: TRBJ2-7
abundance: NA
d_gene: TRBD2
v_gene: TRBV30
CDR3nt: TGTGCCTGGAGCGCCGGGGGGAGCTCCTACGAGCAGTACTTC
CDR3aa: CAWSAGGSSYEQYF

j_gene: TRBJ2-7
abundance: NA
d_gene: NA
v_gene: TRBV12-2
CDR3nt: TGTGCAAGTCGCCCCCGAGCCAGGGAAGAAGCCTACGAGCAGTACTTC
CDR3aa: CASRPRAREEAYEQYF

j_gene: TRBJ1-1
abundance: NA
d_gene: NA
v_gene: TRBV5-6
CDR3nt: TGTGCCAGCACCCAATGGTACGGGAGGGTCATGAACACTGAAGCTTTCTTT
CDR3aa: CASTQWYGRVMNTEAFF

j_gene: TRBJ2-7
abundance: NA
d_gene: TRBD1
v_gene: TRBV7-6
CDR3nt: TGTGCCAGCAGCTTCGGGACAGGAGAACGGTACGAGCAGTACTTC
CDR3aa: CASSFGTGERYEQYF

j_gene: TRBJ2-3
abundance: NA
d_gene: TRBD1
v_gene: TRBV5-4
CDR3nt: TGTGCCAGCAGCTTCTTTACCGGGACAGGAGACACAGATACGCAGTATTTT
CDR3aa: CASSFFTGTGDTDTQYF

j_gene: TRBJ2-3
abundance: NA
d_gene: TRBD1
v_gene: TRBV4-1
CDR3nt: TGCGCCAGCAGCCCCCGGGACAGGGACACAGATACGCAGTATTTT
CDR3aa: CASSPRDRDTDTQYF

j_gene: TRBJ1-1
abundance: NA
d_gene: NA
v_gene: TRBV5-1
CDR3nt: TGCGCCAGCAGCACCGCAAGACAGAACACTGAAGCTTTCTTT
CDR3aa: CASSTARQNTEAFF

j_gene: TRBJ2-2
abundance: NA
d_gene: NA
v_gene: TRBV4-1
CDR3nt: TGCGCCAGCAGCCAAGTTCTAGGGGGTATGGGTCGCGGGGAGCTGTTTTTT
CDR3aa: CASSQVLGGMGRGELFF

j_gene: TRBJ1-6
abundance: NA
d_gene: NA
v_gene: TRBV25-1
CDR3nt: TGTGCCAGCAGTGAAACAGGCGATTCACCCCTCCACTTT
CDR3aa: CASSETGDSPLHF

j_gene: TRBJ2-7
abundance: few
d_gene: NA
v_gene: TRBV7-8
CDR3nt: TGTGCCAGCAGCTTAGTCTACAGGGCCTCCTACGAGCAGTACTTC
CDR3aa: CASSLVYRASYEQYF

j_gene: TRBJ1-4
abundance: NA
d_gene: TRBD1
v_gene: TRBV7-2
CDR3nt: TGTGCCAGCAGCATGGACAGGGGAAAACTGTTTTTT
CDR3aa: CASSMDRGKLFF

j_gene: TRBJ2-3
abundance: NA
d_gene: NA
v_gene: TRBV7-9
CDR3nt: TGTGCCTGCTGGCCGGGACTCCGCTCAGATACGCAGTATTTT
CDR3aa: CACWPGLRSDTQYF

j_gene: TRBJ2-3
abundance: NA
d_gene: NA
v_gene: TRBV10-1
CDR3nt: TGCGCCAGCAGTGGTGGCGGTTGGGGCACAGATACGCAGTATTTT
CDR3aa: CASSGGGWGTDTQYF

j_gene: TRBJ2-6
abundance: NA
d_gene: TRBD1
v_gene: TRBV18
CDR3nt: TGTGCCAGCTCACCATCCATGGGACAGGGTTCTGGGGCCAACGTCCTGACTTTC
CDR3aa: CASSPSMGQGSGANVLTF